The source of this T cell receptor (beta chain) is a study of blood T cells in healthy people across ages (dated by TCRdb to between 2014 and 2017). About the full investigation: In model experiments, template switching captured about one uniquely barcoded TCR beta cDNA molecule for every two T cells. For two donors (one aged 18 to 29 and one aged 80 or older), the study analyzed two additional independent replicas of 1 million unique cDNA reads from the same blood draw. To avoid experimental bias, donors of different ages were distributed randomly across sequencing lanes. The donors were divided into four age groups: young (average approximately 17 years), middle-aged (approximately 39), aged (about 60) and long-lived (roughly 88). To track age-related changes in TCR beta repertoire diversity, the study relied on deep sequencing normalized with unique cDNA molecular identifiers.

As regards this clonotype: Its recognized antigen is unknown. No base-level quality is on record; no much larger clone is a single base apart.

Reading from cysteine to phenylalanine, the CDR3 counts 15 amino acids. Solely the CDR3 DNA is kept, with 45 bases framed from the first base. The V end loses 0 bases and the J end loses 3 bases, and a stretch of 11 bases separates them. CDR1 and CDR2 are read off the germline V gene (reference sequence) as DFQATT and SNEGSKA. Library method: 5' RACE. Sequencing took place on an Illumina HiSeq 2500. The second PCR ran for about 6 to 12 cycles and used a J-beta primer mix along with a sample-barcoded 5' primer. Each TCR beta cDNA molecule received a unique molecular identifier from a template-switch 5' adaptor carrying 12 random nucleotides. Each sample yielded at least 2.5 million CDR3-containing paired-end reads. The Mint cDNA synthesis kit, primed by a TRBC-specific oligonucleotide, was used to synthesize first-strand cDNA from all RNA. Following uracil-DNA glycosylase treatment, all cDNA underwent a first 18-cycle PCR with the universal primers M1SS and BC2_uni_R. Under the source paper's analysis protocol: For normalization, 1 million high-quality reads were randomly selected from each sample, with every read carrying a distinct molecular identifier. Reads with shared molecular identifiers were discarded instead of being binned into consensus sequences. CDR3 identification, clonotype clustering and error correction used MiTCR with a Q25 quality threshold and the strictest error-elimination algorithm. A nonparametric unseen species model with Euler transformation was used to estimate a lower bound on total TCR beta diversity. In-frame beta chains were kept once TCRdb had trimmed the public reads at Q25 with fastp and called clones with MiXCR. Rows are combined by CDR3 protein, so each entry shows the most common genes and DNA. The V and J calls come from TCRdb's annotation, not from the publication. In all, the sample holds 550,000 to 700,000 distinct CDR3 sequences, and approximately 25% of those were seen once. Approximately 18% of the sample comes from the top ten.

Summary of the overall study and its limitations: The percentage of naive T cells measured by flow cytometry correlated strongly with observed TCR beta diversity. Estimates of total diversity based on one million sequenced T cells were considered lower bounds and underestimates. Conclusive comparison of naive and antigen-experienced compartments was prevented by the profiling of bulk unsorted PBMCs. Compared with the aged group, the long-lived group had more naive CD4+ T cells, fewer expanded clones and increased TCR diversity, suggesting age selection. Because donor CMV infection status was unknown, age-related changes in expanded clonotypes were potentially confounded. Observed TCR beta diversity per million T cells fell roughly linearly with age, and a significant reduction was already apparent by age roughly 40.

Donors were 30 to 45 systemically healthy Caucasian individuals from Russia aged roughly 6 to 95 years. Ten milliliters of peripheral blood were drawn from each donor into EDTA-treated Vacutainer tubes. Ficoll-Paque density-gradient centrifugation was used to isolate PBMCs, with at least 7 million per sample. Total RNA was extracted from PBMCs with Trizol reagent, with at least 5 micrograms obtained per sample. For every donor, flow cytometry on a PBMC aliquot measured the percentage of naive CD45RAhigh/CD27high T cells. This receptor chain uses TRBV20-1 and TRBJ1-4; the D gene remains uncertain. The sample taken for sequencing was blood. The clonotype was recovered from a woman aged 70-85 years in good health. The CDR3 region reads CSAREGSQANEKLFF. The nucleotide sequence is given as TGCAGTGCTAGAGAGGGTTCGCAGGCTAATGAAAAACTGTTTTTT.